The 30 T cell receptor beta chains listed next were all sequenced from one sample in a study of shared clonotypes between healthy human individuals. Measured with immunoSEQ multiplex PCR; TCRdb has only the in-frame clones, and not every one. Here the sample spans some 2,400,000 clones, about 94% being singletons. The specimen was naive CD4+ T cells sorted from blood. Sample subset: CD45RA+ positively selected. Receptors were obtained from a man between 18 and 35 years old in good health.

The chain employs TRBV6-5 and TRBJ2-7; maybe TRBD1 (5 bases). V lost 2 bases and J lost 0, with 11 bases in between. The CDR3 spans 15 residues. From germline, CDR1 is MNHEY and CDR2 SVGAGI. The CDR3: CASSYGAVLSYEQYF. CDR3 nucleotide sequence: TGTGCCAGCAGTTACGGGGCGGTCCTCTCCTACGAGCAGTACTTC.

The chain is built from TRBV1 and TRBJ2-3; no DNA check was done on the table's D call, TRBD2. TRBV1 is a pseudogene locus. CDR3 length: 17 residues. CDR3 in amino acids: CTSSQRLSGASTDTQYF. The CDR3 DNA follows: TGCACCAGCAGCCAAAGACTGAGCGGAGCTAGCACAGATACGCAGTATTTT.

The chain has TRBV5-6 and TRBJ1-4; no firm D call. There are 15 residues in the CDR3. V lost 0 bases to trimming and J lost 3 bases, with 9 bases between them. Germline assignment: CDR1 SGHDT and CDR2 YYEEEE. The CDR3 loop is CASSLAQEPNEKLFF. In nucleotides, the CDR3 is TGTGCCAGCAGCTTGGCCCAGGAGCCTAATGAAAAACTGTTTTTT.

The chain is built from TRBV4-3 and TRBJ2-5; no clear D. With 0 bases removed from V and 4 bases from J, the gap between germline ends came to 6 bases. The CDR3 runs 13 residues. The germline CDR1 and CDR2 sequences are LGHNA and YSLEER. CDR3: CASSQDWVETQYF. The CDR3 region has the DNA TGCGCCAGCAGCCAAGACTGGGTAGAGACCCAGTACTTC.

The rearrangement joins TRBV5-1 to TRBJ1-4; D may be TRBD1 (5 bases). V gave up 3 bases and J gave up 5 bases, with 14 bases separating them. The CDR3 is 15 residues long. Germline V gene lookup returns CDR1 SGHRS and CDR2 YFSETQ. The CDR3 is CASSWGGVYNEKLFF. As DNA, the CDR3 is TGCGCCAGCAGCTGGGGCGGGGTCTACAATGAAAAACTGTTTTTT.

The chain employs TRBV10-2 and TRBJ2-7; 7 bases match TRBD2. The V gene end was trimmed by 8 bases and the J gene end by 4 bases; junction bases not matched to a gene: 8. CDR3 length equals 13 residues. The germline V gene has CDR1 WSHSY and CDR2 SAAADI. The CDR3 sequence: CASGGLVKYEQYF. The CDR3 nucleotides are TGCGCCAGCGGTGGACTAGTAAAGTACGAGCAGTACTTC.

This clone came up a few times. Other nucleotide sequences from this sample produce the same CDR3. The J gene is TRBJ1-5, the V gene TRBV18; D not resolved. Germline lookup yields CDR1 KGHSH and CDR2 LQKENI. The V end lost 4 bases, the J end lost 3 bases, and 7 bases lay between the germline ends. This CDR3 has 13 residues. This CDR3 reads CASSLGNNQPQHF. CDR3 DNA sequence: TGTGCCAGCTCACTGGGGAACAATCAGCCCCAGCATTTT.

V is TRBV13 and J is TRBJ2-7; 7 bases fit TRBD2. Losses at the gene ends were 3 bases for V and 2 bases for J; bases not matched to a gene: 13. This CDR3 region has 17 residues. Germline-derived CDR1 and CDR2 are PRHDT and FYEKMQ (reference sequence). The CDR3 reads CASSFWTLSGGAYEQYF. DNA for the CDR3: TGTGCCAGCAGCTTTTGGACCCTCTCGGGAGGTGCCTACGAGCAGTACTTC.

The V and J genes are TRBV6-5 and TRBJ2-2; the match to TRBD1 covers 7 bases. This CDR3 comprises 15 residues. Germline V lookup: CDR1 MNHEY, CDR2 SVGAGI. V dropped 1 base and J dropped 7; count of bases not matched to a gene: 6. In DNA form, the CDR3 reads TGTGCCAGCAGTTACTGGGGGACAGCGAGCGGGGAGCTGTTTTTT. Protein sequence: CASSYWGTASGELFF.

This chain links TRBV2 with TRBJ2-6, with 12 nucleotides matching TRBD1. Germline V gene sequence: CDR1 SNHLY, CDR2 FYNNEI. The CDR3 extends over 18 amino acids. The V gene end was trimmed by 1 base and the J gene end by 0 bases; junction bases not matched to a gene: 1. For the CDR3, the DNA is TGTGCCAGCAGTGAAGGGGGACAGGGGGCCTCTGGGGCCAACGTCCTGACTTTC. It yields the protein CASSEGGQGASGANVLTF.

This clone was recorded only once. The chain joins TRBV11-2 to TRBJ2-3, with 13 positions matching TRBD2. Trimming cost V 4 bases and J 3 bases; bases outside gene matches: 7. This CDR3 spans 17 amino acids. The germline V gene encodes CDR1 SGHAT and CDR2 FQNNGV. In nucleotides, the CDR3 is TGTGCCAGCAGCTCCTCTCGACTAGCGGGAGGAACAGATACGCAGTATTTT. Its protein product is CASSSSRLAGGTDTQYF.

This clone was recorded once. Other DNA sequences from this sample encode an identical CDR3 as well. The J gene is TRBJ2-7, the V gene TRBV18; tentatively, D is TRBD1 or TRBD2 (5 bases each). Trimming took off 3 bases at V and 2 bases at J, with 11 bases between the two ends. The CDR3 has 14 residues. The germline V gene encodes CDR1 KGHSH and CDR2 LQKENI. CDR3 DNA sequence: TGTGCCAGCTCACCGGGACGCCGAACCTACGAGCAGTACTTC. This translates into CASSPGRRTYEQYF.

In the case of this clone: This specimen includes other DNA sequences encoding the same CDR3. This chain joins TRBV18 and TRBJ1-1, with D hard to call. Germline V gives CDR1 KGHSH, CDR2 LQKENI. The CDR3 contains 13 residues. The V gene lost 4 bases and the J gene lost 1 base, with 7 bases spanning the gap. The CDR3 reads CASSLTENTEAFF. CDR3 coding DNA: TGTGCCAGCTCACTTACAGAGAACACTGAAGCTTTCTTT.

The CDR3 is CASSIFGQTTGELFF. CDR3 in DNA: TGTGCCAGTAGTATTTTTGGACAGACCACCGGGGAGCTGTTTTTT. This sequence joins TRBV19 and TRBJ2-2; TRBD1 might be the D (6 bases). The V and J ends lost 3 bases and 4 bases respectively, with 12 bases between them. CDR3 length: 15 amino acids. Germline V gene sequence: CDR1 LNHDA, CDR2 SQIVND (reference sequence).

The chain is built from TRBV11-3 and TRBJ2-3; 11 bases are shared with TRBD2. Per the germline V gene, CDR1 is SGHNT and CDR2 is YENEEA. The trim removed 1 base at V and 1 base at J, leaving 4 bases unmatched. This CDR3 region has 17 residues. Written as DNA, the CDR3 is TGTGCCAGCAGCTTAGGGACTAGCGGGCCCCGCACAGATACGCAGTATTTT. It specifies CASSLGTSGPRTDTQYF.

The J gene is TRBJ2-3, the V gene TRBV6-6; 9 bases map to TRBD2. Germline V gene lookup returns CDR1 MNHNY and CDR2 SVGAGI (reference sequence). This CDR3 has 16 amino acids. V dropped 2 bases and J dropped 1; count of bases not matched to a gene: 4. CDR3 region: CASSYLAGPRTDTQYF. In DNA form, the CDR3 reads TGTGCCAGCAGTTACCTAGCGGGGCCGCGCACAGATACGCAGTATTTT.

The chain has TRBV6-4 and TRBJ2-2; 10 bases map to TRBD2. CDR3 length: 17 residues. After removal of 1 base from V and 1 base from J, the junction contained 3 bases not matched to a gene. CDR1 is MRHNA, CDR2 SNTAGT, per germline. The CDR3 nucleotides read TGTGCCAGCAGTGACTTTCCTAGCGGGGGGAACACCGGGGAGCTGTTTTTT. Its protein product is CASSDFPSGGNTGELFF.

The J gene is TRBJ1-3, the V gene TRBV19, with a tentative D call TRBD1 (5 bases). Trimming stripped 8 bases from V and 0 bases from J, with 11 bases between. The CDR3 is made up of 14 amino acids. Germline CDR1 and CDR2: LNHDA and SQIVND (reference sequence). CDR3 sequence: CASSRQLSGNTIYF. The CDR3 bases are TGTGCCAGTTCTCGACAGCTCTCTGGAAACACCATATATTTT.

The chain recombines TRBV6-6 with TRBJ2-7; possibly TRBD1 for D (6 bases). The CDR3 is 14 amino acids. Trimming shortened V by 5 bases and J by 0 bases, and 11 bases separated the two germline ends. The germline gives CDR1 MNHNY, CDR2 SVGAGI (reference sequence). CDR3: CASSPWDISYEQYF. CDR3 in DNA: TGTGCCAGCAGTCCCTGGGACATCTCCTACGAGCAGTACTTC.

This rearrangement joins TRBV5-1 to TRBJ1-4; 7 bases align to TRBD1. Per germline, CDR1 SGHRS and CDR2 YFSETQ. This CDR3 has 17 residues. J was trimmed by 6 bases and V by 0 bases; bases with no gene match: 11. In DNA, the CDR3 is TGCGCCAGCAGCTTGGCCCTCGGACAGGTAGAAGATGAAAAACTGTTTTTT. This codes for CASSLALGQVEDEKLFF.

Of note for this clone: The sample has other DNA sequences that encode this CDR3 too. The V and J genes are TRBV9 and TRBJ2-3, with D possibly being TRBD2 (6 bases). This CDR3 spans 15 amino acids. Trimming removed 4 bases at V and 1 base at J, with 13 bases between. CDR1 and CDR2 from the germline V gene are SGDLS and YYNGEE. CDR3 coding DNA: TGTGCCAGCAGCCTTGGCGGGGTGGGCACAGATACGCAGTATTTT. It yields the protein CASSLGGVGTDTQYF.

The chain uses TRBV5-8 and TRBJ1-2; 10 bases map to TRBD1. The V and J ends lost 4 bases and 12 bases, in that order; junction bases with no gene match: 9. CDR1 and CDR2 from the germline V gene are SGHTS and YDEGEE. The CDR3 spans 13 residues. CDR3 sequence: CASSQGQGVLHTF. The CDR3 DNA is TGTGCCAGCAGCCAAGGACAGGGGGTCCTCCACACCTTC.

This chain uses TRBV4-2 with TRBJ1-1, with 8 bases aligning to TRBD1. CDR1 is LGHNA, CDR2 YNFKEQ, per germline. This CDR3 is built from 14 residues. V lost 1 base, J lost 6 bases, and 4 bases stayed unmatched. CDR3 coding DNA: TGTGCCAGCAGCCAAGTTCAGGGGGCCCCTGAAGCTTTCTTT. Translating it yields CASSQVQGAPEAFF.

The chain links TRBV30 to TRBJ1-2; maybe TRBD1 (6 bases). V gave up 2 bases and J gave up 6 bases, with 10 bases separating them. The germline V gene has CDR1 GTSNPN and CDR2 SVGIG (reference sequence). The CDR3 has 12 residues. CDR3 in amino acids: CAWSRGGDGYTF. The CDR3 nucleotides read TGTGCCTGGAGTAGGGGGGGCGATGGCTACACCTTC.

This clone was seen only once. This chain links TRBV7-2 with TRBJ2-1, with 7 bases fitting TRBD2. Germline V lookup: CDR1 SGHTA, CDR2 FQGNSA. With 4 bases clipped from V and 7 bases from J, the junction kept 10 bases outside the gene matches. CDR3 length: 15 residues. The CDR3 DNA sequence: TGTGCCAGCAGCTCAGGACTAGTCTTGGGGAATGAGCAGTTCTTC. Amino acid sequence: CASSSGLVLGNEQFF.

The genes are TRBV27 and TRBJ2-7; 9 positions match TRBD1. Germline trimming cut 5 bases from V and 0 bases from J; bases unmatched to any gene: 2. CDR1 and CDR2 from the germline V gene are MNHEY and SMNVEV (reference sequence). The CDR3 spans 14 residues. CDR3 region: CASSLQGASYEQYF. The CDR3 DNA is TGTGCCAGCAGTCTACAGGGGGCCTCCTACGAGCAGTACTTC.

The genes are TRBV7-2 and TRBJ2-7; 9 bases fit TRBD2. The CDR3 is 15 amino acids. V lost 5 bases, J lost 2 bases, and 7 bases stayed unmatched. The germline V gene encodes CDR1 SGHTA and CDR2 FQGNSA. The CDR3 loop is CASSQSGRIPYEQYF. The CDR3 region has the DNA TGTGCCAGCAGCCAAAGCGGGAGGATCCCCTACGAGCAGTACTTC.

The J gene is TRBJ2-1, the V gene TRBV5-6; 8 bases are shared with TRBD2. The germline V gene has CDR1 SGHDT and CDR2 YYEEEE. This CDR3 is built from 17 residues. V shed 4 bases and J 3 bases; nucleotides not matched to a gene: 12. The CDR3 region has the DNA TGTGCCAGCAGCACATACGGGGTAGCGGGGAACTACAATGAGCAGTTCTTC. Protein: CASSTYGVAGNYNEQFF.

J is TRBJ1-1 and V is TRBV4-3, with 9 bases that match TRBD1. This CDR3 contains 16 residues. Germline CDR1 LGHNA, CDR2 YSLEER. V dropped 1 base and J dropped 5; count of bases not matched to a gene: 8. Here the CDR3 reads CASSQVPNDRGTEAFF. The CDR3 DNA follows: TGCGCCAGCAGCCAAGTCCCCAACGACAGGGGGACTGAAGCTTTCTTT.

DNA for the CDR3: TGTGCCAGCAGCTTGCAGGGGCCCCCCACCTTC. This encodes CASSLQGPPTF. The chain joins TRBV7-9 to TRBJ1-2, with D possibly being TRBD1 (6 bases). This CDR3 comprises 11 residues. Germline V gives CDR1 SEHNR, CDR2 FQNEAQ (reference sequence). Trimming pared 3 bases from V and 13 bases from J, leaving 12 bases between.